This T cell receptor (beta chain) was identified during a study of T cells in Graves' hyperthyroidism and ophthalmopathy. Unmatched junction bases numbered 6, after V lost 5 bases and J lost 0 bases. Germline V CDR1 and CDR2: SGHVS, FNYEAQ. This CDR3 contains 16 residues. This clonotype was picked up many times. Amplification yielded TCR beta CDR3 regions, with RNA transcripts as the source. HTBI primers drove first-round RT-PCR of the TCR CDR3. TCRdb processed the multiplex PCR reads anew with MiXCR; each CDR3 protein has one entry. Of 600,000 to 850,000 distinct CDR3 sequences detected, roughly a sixth appear once; the ten largest clones hold approximately 15%.

The chain combines TRBV7-6 with TRBJ2-3; 9 bases are a match to TRBD2. The clonotype originates from a woman between 45 and 65 years old with Graves' hyperthyroidism that later progressed to Graves' ophthalmopathy. Material for sequencing was blood. The DNA of the CDR3 is TGTGCCAGCAGCACTACTAGCGGGTGGAGCACAGATACGCAGTATTTT. It encodes CASSTTSGWSTDTQYF.